The 3 T cell receptor beta chains presented below share a single source sample, sequenced in a study of PD-1 blockade in classical Hodgkin lymphoma. TCRdb keeps only in-frame clones here, not all; method: immunoSEQ multiplex PCR. The table lists approximately 19,000 clones, 79% of them singletons. Every one of the patients relapsed after autologous stem cell transplantation (brentuximab vedotin exposure was variable). This material consisted of peripheral blood mononuclear cells (PBMCs), taken before the second cycle of nivolumab. Source of these receptors: a human donor with classical Hodgkin lymphoma.

The chain employs TRBV28 and TRBJ2-4; the match to TRBD2 covers 12 bases. This CDR3 is 19 amino acids long. The germline gives CDR1 MDHEN, CDR2 SYDVKM. Trimming took 6 bases from V and 4 from J; bases not matched to a gene: 16. Here the CDR3 DNA reads TGTGCCAGCAGACATGAAGGGACTAGCGGGTGGTTAGGGAAAAACATTCAGTACTTC. It is translated as CASRHEGTSGWLGKNIQYF.

The V gene is TRBV10-3, the J gene TRBJ2-3, with TRBD2 matching 7 bases. The CDR3 is made up of 12 amino acids. V was clipped by 11 bases and J by 2 bases; unmatched bases: 4. Germline CDR1 reads ENHRY; CDR2 reads SYGVKD. The CDR3 DNA reads TGTGCCTCCGGGGGGATCACAGATACGCAGTATTTT. Amino acids: CASGGITDTQYF.

The rearrangement uses TRBV18 and TRBJ1-2; a possible D gene is TRBD1 (6 bases). The CDR3 covers 15 residues. Trimming left V 4 bases short and J 2 bases short, with 14 bases between. The germline gives CDR1 KGHSH, CDR2 LQKENI. The CDR3 region has the DNA TGTGCCAGCTCACTAAGCGGGACACCGAACTATGGCTACACCTTC. This encodes CASSLSGTPNYGYTF.